This passage covers 21 T cell receptor beta chains from one sample sequenced in a study of T cell responses to AZD1222 COVID-19 vaccine. Data came from immunoSEQ multiplex PCR; TCRdb stores just in-frame clones and leaves some out. The data contain about 140,000 clones, just over 90% of them seen just once; the ten biggest clones take up more than 0.7%. The sequencing used peripheral blood, collected on day 0 of MenACWY control vaccination. These receptors were collected from an adult in good health.

The DNA for the CDR3 is TGCGCCAGCAGCCAAGAAGGGCTGGGGTCGGGGACGGGCACTGAAGCTTTCTTT. This gives the protein CASSQEGLGSGTGTEAFF. The chain carries TRBV4-1 and TRBJ1-1, with D perhaps matching TRBD1 (5 bases). The germline V and J ends were trimmed by 0 bases and 4 bases, with 21 bases remaining between them. The V gene's germline CDR1 is MGHRA and CDR2 YSYEKL. The CDR3 covers 18 residues.

The V call is TRBV15, the J call TRBJ1-3; D uncertain. The CDR3 runs to 17 residues. CDR1 is LNHNV, CDR2 YYDKDF, per germline (reference sequence). Trimming removed 1 base from V and 2 bases from J, with 15 bases in between. The chain's CDR3 is CATSRGRAVGAGNTIYF. In DNA, the CDR3 is TGTGCCACCAGCAGAGGCCGGGCAGTCGGTGCTGGAAACACCATATATTTT.

The V and J genes are TRBV18 and TRBJ2-1; weak D call: TRBD2 (7 bases). The CDR3 totals 14 residues. Trimming shortened V by 5 bases and J by 6 bases, and 14 bases separated the two germline ends. Per germline, CDR1 KGHSH and CDR2 LQKENI. In nucleotides, the CDR3 is TGTGCCAGCTCATCGGGGGGCCCAGTCAATGAGCAGTTCTTC. Amino acids: CASSSGGPVNEQFF.

The chain uses TRBV5-8 and TRBJ1-2; D remains unclear. The CDR3 runs to 13 residues. V dropped 4 bases and J dropped 4 bases, with 11 bases sitting between them. Germline assignment: CDR1 SGHTS and CDR2 YDEGEE. The CDR3 nucleotides read TGTGCCAGCAGCCGCACATCGGGCTATGGCTACACCTTC. It codes for CASSRTSGYGYTF.

The CDR3 region is CASRYRGVANTGELFF. The CDR3 nucleotides are TGTGCCAGCAGATACAGGGGCGTCGCGAACACCGGGGAGCTGTTTTTT. The chain recombines TRBV6-5 with TRBJ2-2; 7 positions agree with TRBD1. CDR3 length: 16 residues. With V trimmed by 6 bases and J by 0 bases, 7 bases remained unmatched. The germline gives CDR1 MNHEY, CDR2 SVGAGI.

This clone occurred once. J is TRBJ1-1 and V is TRBV10-3; perhaps TRBD1 as D (6 bases). From germline, CDR1 is ENHRY and CDR2 SYGVKD. The CDR3 has 12 residues. V was shortened by 10 bases and J by 4 bases, with 13 bases between the two germline ends. CDR3 protein: CATKGGGTEAFF. The CDR3 nucleotides read TGTGCCACCAAAGGGGGGGGCACTGAAGCTTTCTTT.

The V gene is TRBV5-4, the J gene TRBJ1-1; D might be TRBD1 (6 bases). CDR3 length: 14 amino acids. Germline assignment: CDR1 SGHNT and CDR2 YYREEE (reference sequence). Between the trimmed V and J ends, which lost 0 bases and 1 base, there was a span of 7 bases. CDR3 residues: CASSLEGQNTEAFF. CDR3 coding DNA: TGTGCCAGCAGCTTGGAGGGACAGAACACTGAAGCTTTCTTT.

The chain joins TRBV7-9 to TRBJ1-6, with TRBD1 matching over 10 bases. The germline gives CDR1 SEHNR, CDR2 FQNEAQ (reference sequence). The ends lost 5 bases at V and 7 bases at J; junction bases unmatched: 5. CDR3 length equals 15 residues. The CDR3 nucleotides are TGTGCCAGCAGCATCGGACAGGGGGGGAATTCACCCCTCCACTTT. Its protein product is CASSIGQGGNSPLHF.

The chain links TRBV6-1 to TRBJ2-3, with 11 bases lining up with TRBD2. The junction had 4 bases not matched to a gene; V was cut back by 2 bases and J by 3 bases. Per germline, CDR1 MNHNS and CDR2 SASEGT. The CDR3 consists of 16 residues. CDR3 sequence reads: CASSEWVAGGTDTQYF. For the CDR3, the DNA is TGTGCCAGCAGTGAATGGGTAGCGGGGGGGACAGATACGCAGTATTTT.

There are a few counts of this clone. This chain joins TRBV3-1 (or the pseudogene TRBV3-2) and TRBJ1-2; D not certain. Trimming took 4 bases from V and 2 from J, leaving 8 bases between them. The CDR3 spans 13 residues. Germline loops: CDR1 LGHDT, CDR2 YNNKEL (reference sequence). The CDR3: CASSLGGNYGYTF. For the CDR3, the DNA is TGTGCCAGCAGCCTAGGCGGGAACTATGGCTACACCTTC.

The CDR3 coding sequence is TGCGCCAGCAGCCAAGAAGGCTACGAGCAGTACTTC. Amino acids: CASSQEGYEQYF. The chain carries TRBV4-1 and TRBJ2-7; no firm D call. This CDR3 is built from 12 residues. Trimming took off 0 bases at V and 3 bases at J, with 3 bases between the two ends. The V gene's germline CDR1 is MGHRA and CDR2 YSYEKL.

The genes are TRBV2 and TRBJ1-5; weak D call: TRBD1 (5 bases). V lost 6 bases and J lost 2, with 11 bases in between. This CDR3 is 14 amino acids long. Germline lookup yields CDR1 SNHLY and CDR2 FYNNEI. In DNA, the CDR3 is TGTGCCAGCAGCGCAGGGAGGGGCAATCAGCCCCAGCATTTT. Its translation is CASSAGRGNQPQHF.

This CDR3 is CASTVSGTSYEQYF. The DNA for the CDR3 is TGTGCCAGCACCGTCAGCGGCACATCCTACGAGCAGTACTTC. The chain joins TRBV6-5 to TRBJ2-7; a possible D gene is TRBD2 (5 bases). The CDR3 contains 14 residues. V shed 7 bases and J shed 1 base, with 14 bases lying between them. Germline loops: CDR1 MNHEY, CDR2 SVGAGI.

This clone appeared a single time. The V gene is TRBV12-3 or TRBV12-4, the J gene TRBJ1-5; no firm D call. The CDR3 is made up of 13 amino acids. Trimming removed 5 bases at V and 3 bases at J, with 8 bases between. The DNA for the CDR3 is TGTGCCAGCAGTAGACGGAACAATCAGCCCCAGCATTTT. Residues: CASSRRNNQPQHF.

The chain recombines TRBV15 with TRBJ1-1; tentatively, D is TRBD1 (5 bases). CDR1 is LNHNV, CDR2 YYDKDF, per germline (reference sequence). The CDR3 has 13 residues. The ends were cut back, 1 base at V and 5 bases at J, with 8 bases in the middle. CDR3 nucleotide sequence: TGTGCCACCAGCAGAGTGGGGGAAACTGAAGCTTTCTTT. Protein sequence: CATSRVGETEAFF. Full variable domain (rest looked up from reference TRBV15 and TRBJ1-1): DAMVIQNPRYQVTQFGKPVTLSCSQTLNHNVMYWYQQKSSQAPKLLFHYYDKDFNNEADTPDNFQSRRPNTSFCFLDIRSPGLGDTAMYLCATSRVGETEAFFGQGTRLTVV.

This clone showed up just once. The chain joins TRBV3-1 (or the pseudogene TRBV3-2) to TRBJ2-7, with 10 positions matching TRBD1. The CDR3 covers 17 residues. In germline, CDR1 is LGHDT, CDR2 YNNKEL (reference sequence). The V and J ends lost 4 bases and 0 bases, in that order; junction bases with no gene match: 9. The CDR3 nucleotides are TGTGCCAGCAGCCGAGAGGGACAGGGGACAAGCTCCTACGAGCAGTACTTC. Its protein is CASSREGQGTSSYEQYF.

This clone was detected only once. This chain uses TRBV6-5 with TRBJ1-2, with 9 bases matching TRBD1. This CDR3 spans 14 amino acids. From germline, CDR1 is MNHEY and CDR2 SVGAGI. The V and J ends lost 6 bases and 4 bases, in that order; junction bases with no gene match: 6. Written as DNA, the CDR3 is TGTGCCAGCAGCCGTACAGGGGGCGGCTATGGCTACACCTTC. It codes for CASSRTGGGYGYTF.

CDR3: CASRGGGYGYTF. The DNA of the CDR3 is TGTGCCAGCAGAGGGGGTGGCTATGGCTACACCTTC. The gene calls are TRBV9 and TRBJ1-2; D perhaps matches TRBD1 (6 bases). The germline gives CDR1 SGDLS, CDR2 YYNGEE. CDR3 length equals 12 residues. The ends were cut back, 5 bases at V and 4 bases at J, with 9 bases in the middle.

The chain has TRBV6-5 and TRBJ2-5, with D tentatively TRBD1 or TRBD2 (5 bases each). V dropped 0 bases and J dropped 7 bases, with 15 bases sitting between them. CDR1 is MNHEY, CDR2 SVGAGI, per germline. There are 15 residues in the CDR3. The CDR3 is CASSYSMVGTGTQYF. The CDR3 nucleotides read TGTGCCAGCAGTTACTCGATGGTCGGGACGGGGACCCAGTACTTC.

V gene TRBV30 combines with J gene TRBJ1-3; no firm D call. This CDR3 contains 13 residues. Deletions cut 4 bases from V and 0 bases from J, with 7 bases between. Germline values: CDR1 GTSNPN, CDR2 SVGIG (reference sequence). In DNA form, the CDR3 reads TGTGCCTGGATAGGCTTCTCTGGAAACACCATATATTTT. It yields the protein CAWIGFSGNTIYF.

The chain employs TRBV2 and TRBJ2-6; 7 positions match TRBD1. Trimming took 2 bases from V and 0 from J; bases not matched to a gene: 10. Germline lookup yields CDR1 SNHLY and CDR2 FYNNEI. The CDR3 has 19 residues. Here the CDR3 reads CASSERDTGATSGANVLTF. The CDR3 coding sequence is TGTGCCAGCAGTGAAAGAGATACAGGGGCCACCTCTGGGGCCAACGTCCTGACTTTC.